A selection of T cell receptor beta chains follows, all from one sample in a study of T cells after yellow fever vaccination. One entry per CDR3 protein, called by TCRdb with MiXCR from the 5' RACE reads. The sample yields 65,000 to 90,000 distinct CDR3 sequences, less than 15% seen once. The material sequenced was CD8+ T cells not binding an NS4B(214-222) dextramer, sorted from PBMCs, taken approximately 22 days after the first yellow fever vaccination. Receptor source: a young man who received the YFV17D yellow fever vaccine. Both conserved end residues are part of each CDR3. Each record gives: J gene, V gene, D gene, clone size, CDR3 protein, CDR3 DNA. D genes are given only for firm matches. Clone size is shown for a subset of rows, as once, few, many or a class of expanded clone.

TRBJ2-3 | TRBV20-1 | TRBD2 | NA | CSASRDYPRDTQYF | TGCAGTGCTTCACGGGACTATCCTCGGGATACGCAGTATTTT
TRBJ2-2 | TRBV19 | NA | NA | CASSKGYTGELFF | TGTGCCAGTAGTAAAGGTTACACCGGGGAGCTGTTTTTT
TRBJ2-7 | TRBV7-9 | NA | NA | CASSLEGGNEQYF | TGTGCCAGCAGCTTGGAGGGGGGGAACGAGCAGTACTTC
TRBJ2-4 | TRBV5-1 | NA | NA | CASSPTPGRGDIQYF | TGCGCCAGCAGCCCCACCCCGGGGCGCGGGGACATTCAGTACTTC
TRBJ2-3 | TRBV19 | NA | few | CASREAGTQYF | TGTGCCAGTAGAGAGGCGGGTACGCAGTATTTT
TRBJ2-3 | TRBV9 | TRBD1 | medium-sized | CASSDRDRLLNTQYF | TGTGCCAGCAGCGACCGGGACAGGCTCCTTAATACGCAGTATTTT
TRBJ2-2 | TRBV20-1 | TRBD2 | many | CSARGTSGESGELFF | TGCAGTGCTAGAGGGACTAGCGGGGAATCCGGGGAGCTGTTTTTT
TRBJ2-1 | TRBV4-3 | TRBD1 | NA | CASSQARGPGNEQFF | TGCGCCAGCAGCCAAGCCAGGGGGCCGGGGAATGAGCAGTTCTTC
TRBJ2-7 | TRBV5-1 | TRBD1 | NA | CASSLASGQDSYEQYF | TGCGCCAGCAGCTTGGCTTCGGGACAGGATTCCTACGAGCAGTACTTC
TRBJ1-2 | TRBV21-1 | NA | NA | CASSKARGDGYTF | TGTGCCAGCAGCAAAGCTCGGGGGGATGGCTACACCTTC